Detailed here is one T cell receptor (beta chain). What it binds is not known. Once cultured for around 11 days, the cells underwent separation to obtain CD4+ T cells. It was on days 3 and 7 that half the medium was replaced with IL-2 medium. The data stem from a study of vaccination effects on CD4 cells after COVID-19. Study as a whole: ViraFEST assay sequencing came after antigen-specific CD4+ T cells were expanded with viral peptide pools. Overall study results and limits: Relatively few convalescent patients took part in the study, which had no early post-infection timepoints. Infection-derived and vaccine-derived clones contracted markedly late after vaccination.

Using immunoSEQ multiplex PCR, the repertoire was profiled, and TCRdb retains in-frame clones only, with some absent. This table has fewer than 75,000 clones, 77% appearing once. V lost 1 base and J 4 bases, leaving 13 bases between the germline ends. This CDR3 is built from 15 residues. Germline CDR1 is SEHNR and CDR2 is FQNEAQ (reference sequence). This clonotype was obtained from a human donor who received a COVID-19 vaccine. The source was CD4+ T cells from PBMCs cultured without peptide, collected before COVID-19 vaccination. The chain recombines TRBV7-9 with TRBJ1-1; D might be TRBD1 (5 bases). CDR3 region: CASSLVQVGGTEAFF. CDR3 bases: TGTGCCAGCAGCTTAGTACAGGTCGGTGGCACTGAAGCTTTCTTT.